This T cell receptor beta chain was sequenced for a study of vaccination effects on CD4 cells after COVID-19. Some clones are missing from TCRdb's copy, which holds only in-frame ones; the method was immunoSEQ multiplex PCR. Altogether over 60,000 clones are present, approximately 76% being singletons, with the ten largest covering about 3%. The CDR3 is made up of 17 amino acids. The V and J ends lost 4 bases and 9 bases respectively, with 26 bases between them. Germline assignment: CDR1 SGHKS and CDR2 YYEKEE (reference sequence). With the ViraFEST assay, the study expanded antigen-specific CD4+ T cells using viral peptide pools, then sequenced them. Following culture for around 10 days, CD4+ T cells were isolated. No vaccinee had earlier SARS-CoV-2 infection, and nucleocapsid antibodies were negative. On this clone itself: Antigen: not known. Other DNA sequences of this sample code for an identical CDR3.

This specimen consisted of CD4+ T cells from PBMCs cultured with HCoV-NL63 spike peptides, obtained before COVID-19 vaccination. The chain carries TRBV5-5 and TRBJ2-1; D might be TRBD1 (5 bases). The sequence derives from a human donor who received a COVID-19 vaccine. The CDR3 sequence is CASSPQVVTATHAEQFF. CDR3 coding DNA: TGTGCCAGCAGCCCTCAAGTTGTGACAGCCACTCATGCTGAGCAGTTCTTC.